One and the same sample provided the 3 T cell receptor beta chains below, sequenced in a study of T cell repertoires in cytomegalovirus infection. TCRdb fed the reads into MiXCR, producing one record per CDR3 protein. The data contain about 260,000 distinct CDR3 sequences, roughly 9.1% of them singletons. The sequenced sample was PBMCs. The receptors derive from a human donor in good health (CMV status not recorded). Some clones in this sample may be carry-over from other donors' samples.

The chain recombines TRBV30 with TRBJ1-5, with D perhaps matching TRBD1 (6 bases). The CDR3 has 16 amino acids. Germline loops: CDR1 GTSNPN, CDR2 SVGIG (reference sequence). Trimming took 2 bases from V and 6 from J, leaving 20 bases between them. The CDR3 DNA reads as TGTGCCTGGAGTAAGTCCCCGGGGGGCGGGGGTCAGCCCCAGCATTTT. This translates into CAWSKSPGGGGQPQHF.

The chain combines TRBV20-1 with TRBJ1-2; D unresolved. Germline assignment: CDR1 DFQATT and CDR2 SNEGSKA (reference sequence). The length of the CDR3 is 12 residues. Trimming took off 5 bases at V and 4 bases at J, with 11 bases between the two ends. The CDR3 bases are TGCAGTGCTGGGGATCCACTCTATGGCTACACCTTC. It is translated as CSAGDPLYGYTF.

This clonotype was seen repeatedly, ten times or more. The V gene is TRBV7-2, the J gene TRBJ2-1; 16 bases match TRBD2. The germline V gene encodes CDR1 SGHTA and CDR2 FQGNSA. V trimming: 0 bases; J trimming: 8 bases; junction bases outside the gene matches: 4. The CDR3 extends over 17 amino acids. The CDR3 DNA reads TGTGCCAGCAGCTTAGCCGGGACTAGCGGGAGGGAGGATGAGCAGTTCTTC. This encodes CASSLAGTSGREDEQFF. Looking up the rest from reference TRBV7-2 and TRBJ2-1 gives the full variable domain: GAGVSQSPSNKVTEKGKDVELRCDPISGHTALYWYRQSLGQGLEFLIYFQGNSAPDKSGLPSDRFSAERTGGSVSTLTIQRTQQEDSAVYLCASSLAGTSGREDEQFFGPGTRLTVL.